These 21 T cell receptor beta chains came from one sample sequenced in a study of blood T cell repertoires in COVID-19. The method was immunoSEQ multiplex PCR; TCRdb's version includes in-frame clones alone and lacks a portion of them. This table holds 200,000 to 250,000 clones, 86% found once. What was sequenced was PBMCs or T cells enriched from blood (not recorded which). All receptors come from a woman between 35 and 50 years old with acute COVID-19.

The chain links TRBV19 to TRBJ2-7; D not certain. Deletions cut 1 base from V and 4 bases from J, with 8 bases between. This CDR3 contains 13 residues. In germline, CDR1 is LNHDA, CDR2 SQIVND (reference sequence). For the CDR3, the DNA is TGTGCCAGTAGTATAGGGCCCAATTACGAGCAGTACGTC. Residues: CASSIGPNYEQYV.

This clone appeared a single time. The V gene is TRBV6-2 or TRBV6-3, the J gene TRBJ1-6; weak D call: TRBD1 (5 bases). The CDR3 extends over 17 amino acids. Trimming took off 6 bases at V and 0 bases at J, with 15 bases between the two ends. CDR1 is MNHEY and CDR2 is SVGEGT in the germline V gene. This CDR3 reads CASSPPGGSSYNSPLHF. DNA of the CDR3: TGTGCCAGCAGCCCTCCGGGGGGTAGCTCCTATAATTCACCCCTCCACTTT.

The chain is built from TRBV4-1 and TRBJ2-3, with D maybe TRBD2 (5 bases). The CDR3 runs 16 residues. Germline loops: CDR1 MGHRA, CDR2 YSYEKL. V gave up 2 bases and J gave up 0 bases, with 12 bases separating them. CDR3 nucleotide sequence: TGCGCCAGCAGCCAATATGGAGGCGTTAGCACAGATACGCAGTATTTT. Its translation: CASSQYGGVSTDTQYF.

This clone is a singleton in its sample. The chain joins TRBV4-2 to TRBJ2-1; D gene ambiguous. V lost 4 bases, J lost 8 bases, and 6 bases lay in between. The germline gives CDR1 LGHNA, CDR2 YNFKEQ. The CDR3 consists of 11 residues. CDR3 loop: CASSLRDEQFF. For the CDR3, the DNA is TGTGCCAGCAGCCTCCGGGATGAGCAGTTCTTC.

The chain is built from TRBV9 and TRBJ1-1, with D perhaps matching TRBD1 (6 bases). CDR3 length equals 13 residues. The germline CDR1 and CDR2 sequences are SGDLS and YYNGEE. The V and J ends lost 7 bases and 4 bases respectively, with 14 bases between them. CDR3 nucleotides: TGTGCCAGCGGGGGCGGGCATAGCACTGAAGCTTTCTTT. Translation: CASGGGHSTEAFF.

The CDR3 sequence is CASMTGTGFFNEQFF. CDR3 DNA: TGTGCCAGCATGACCGGGACAGGGTTCTTTAATGAGCAGTTCTTC. V and J are TRBV27 and TRBJ2-1; 9 bases match TRBD1. V gave up 7 bases and J gave up 7 bases; unmatched junction bases: 11. This CDR3 is built from 15 residues. Germline V lookup: CDR1 MNHEY, CDR2 SMNVEV (reference sequence).

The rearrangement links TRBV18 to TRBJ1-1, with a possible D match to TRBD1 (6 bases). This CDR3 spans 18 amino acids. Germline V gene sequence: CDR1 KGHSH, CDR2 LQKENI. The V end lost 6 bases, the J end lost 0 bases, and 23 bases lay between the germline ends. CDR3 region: CASSSMSSDSGMNTEAFF. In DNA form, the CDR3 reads TGTGCCAGCTCCTCGATGTCTTCGGACAGTGGGATGAACACTGAAGCTTTCTTT.

CDR3 sequence (DNA): TGTGCCAGCAGATCCTTAGGGGCAGGCTACTATGGCTACACCTTC. It is translated as CASRSLGAGYYGYTF. The chain employs TRBV27 and TRBJ1-2; perhaps TRBD1 as D (5 bases). Trimming took off 6 bases at V and 3 bases at J, with 17 bases between the two ends. In germline, CDR1 is MNHEY, CDR2 SMNVEV (reference sequence). The length of the CDR3 is 15 residues.

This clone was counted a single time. CDR3 DNA sequence: TGTGCCAGCAGTGAAAACGGTCTCTCCTACGAGCAGTACGTC. Translated, it gives CASSENGLSYEQYV. J is TRBJ2-7 and V is TRBV6-1; D is unresolved. The CDR3 length is 14 residues. CDR1 and CDR2 from the germline V gene are MNHNS and SASEGT. Trimming removed 2 bases from V and 0 bases from J, with 8 bases in between.

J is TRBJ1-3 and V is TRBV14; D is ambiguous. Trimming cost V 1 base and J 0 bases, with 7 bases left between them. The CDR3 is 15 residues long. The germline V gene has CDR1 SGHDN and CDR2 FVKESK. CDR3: CASSQVVSSGNTIYF. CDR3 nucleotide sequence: TGTGCCAGCAGCCAAGTTGTCAGCTCTGGAAACACCATATATTTT.

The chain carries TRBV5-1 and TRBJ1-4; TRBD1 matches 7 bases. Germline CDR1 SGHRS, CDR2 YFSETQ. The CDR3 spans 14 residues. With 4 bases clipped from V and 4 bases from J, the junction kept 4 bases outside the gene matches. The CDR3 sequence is CASSRNRGNEKLFF. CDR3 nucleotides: TGCGCCAGCAGCCGTAACAGGGGTAATGAAAAACTGTTTTTT. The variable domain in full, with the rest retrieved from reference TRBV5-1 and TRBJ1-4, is KAGVTQTPRYLIKTRGQQVTLSCSPISGHRSVSWYQQTPGQGLQFLFEYFSETQRNKGNFPGRFSGRQFSNSRSEMNVSTLELGDSALYLCASSRNRGNEKLFFGSGTQLSVL.

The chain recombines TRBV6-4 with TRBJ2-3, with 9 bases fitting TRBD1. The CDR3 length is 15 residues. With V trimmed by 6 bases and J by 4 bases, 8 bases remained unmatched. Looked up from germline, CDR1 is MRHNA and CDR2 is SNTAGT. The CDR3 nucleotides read TGTGCCAGCAGCGAGGGACAGGGTGGGGCAGATACGCAGTATTTT. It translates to CASSEGQGGADTQYF.

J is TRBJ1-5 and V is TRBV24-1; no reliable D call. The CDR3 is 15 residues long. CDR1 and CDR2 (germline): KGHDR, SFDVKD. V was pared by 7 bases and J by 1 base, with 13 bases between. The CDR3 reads CATSPYQPSNQPQHF. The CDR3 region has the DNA TGTGCCACCAGCCCCTACCAACCGAGCAATCAGCCCCAGCATTTT.

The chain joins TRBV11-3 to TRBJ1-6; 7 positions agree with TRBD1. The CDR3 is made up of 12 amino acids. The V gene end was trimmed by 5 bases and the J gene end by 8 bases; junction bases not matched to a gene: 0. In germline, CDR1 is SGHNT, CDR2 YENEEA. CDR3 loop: CASSDRDSPLHF. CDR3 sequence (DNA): TGTGCCAGCAGCGACAGGGATTCACCCCTCCACTTT.

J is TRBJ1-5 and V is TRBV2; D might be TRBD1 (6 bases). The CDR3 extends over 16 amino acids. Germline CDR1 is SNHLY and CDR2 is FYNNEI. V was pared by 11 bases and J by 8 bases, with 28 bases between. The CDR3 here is CASRGSPGTSREPQHF. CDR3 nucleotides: TGTGCCTCCCGAGGGTCCCCGGGGACATCAAGGGAGCCCCAGCATTTT.

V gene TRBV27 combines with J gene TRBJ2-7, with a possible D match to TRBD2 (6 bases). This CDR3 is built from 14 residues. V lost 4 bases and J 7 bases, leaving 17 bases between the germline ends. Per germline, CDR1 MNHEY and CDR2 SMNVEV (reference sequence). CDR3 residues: CASSSRRGTGEQYF. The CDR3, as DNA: TGTGCCAGCAGTTCGCGACGCGGGACGGGGGAGCAGTACTTC.

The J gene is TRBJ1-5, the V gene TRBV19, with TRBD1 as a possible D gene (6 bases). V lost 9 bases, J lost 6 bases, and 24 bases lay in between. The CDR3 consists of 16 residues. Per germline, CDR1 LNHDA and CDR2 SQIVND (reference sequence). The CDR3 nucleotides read TGTGCCAGCACCAAATTGGGGGGGGGCGTAGGTCAGCCCCAGCATTTT. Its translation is CASTKLGGGVGQPQHF.

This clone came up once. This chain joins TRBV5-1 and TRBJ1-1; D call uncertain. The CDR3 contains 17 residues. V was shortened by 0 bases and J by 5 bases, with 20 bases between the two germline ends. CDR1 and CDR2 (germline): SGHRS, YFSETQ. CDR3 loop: CASSLVGQVVRETEAFF. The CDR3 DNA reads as TGCGCCAGCAGCTTGGTAGGTCAGGTGGTAAGAGAGACTGAAGCTTTCTTT.

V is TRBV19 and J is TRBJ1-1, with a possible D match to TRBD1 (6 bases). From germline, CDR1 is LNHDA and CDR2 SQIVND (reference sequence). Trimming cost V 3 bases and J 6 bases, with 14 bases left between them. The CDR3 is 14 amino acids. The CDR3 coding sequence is TGTGCCAGTAGTATCTCACTTACAGGGTCTGAAGCTTTCTTT. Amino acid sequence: CASSISLTGSEAFF.

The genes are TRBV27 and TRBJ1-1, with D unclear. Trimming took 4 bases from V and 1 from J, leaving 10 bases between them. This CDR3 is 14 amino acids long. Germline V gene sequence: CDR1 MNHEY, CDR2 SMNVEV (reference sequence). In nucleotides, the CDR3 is TGTGCCAGCAGTTATAGCTACCCGAACACTGAAGCTTTCTTT. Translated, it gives CASSYSYPNTEAFF.

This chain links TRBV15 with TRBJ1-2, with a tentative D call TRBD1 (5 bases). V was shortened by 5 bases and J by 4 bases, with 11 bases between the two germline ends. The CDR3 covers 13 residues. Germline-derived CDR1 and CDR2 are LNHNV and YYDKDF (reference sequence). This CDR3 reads CATSLGTGYGYTF. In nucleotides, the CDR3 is TGTGCCACCAGCCTGGGAACAGGCTATGGCTACACCTTC.